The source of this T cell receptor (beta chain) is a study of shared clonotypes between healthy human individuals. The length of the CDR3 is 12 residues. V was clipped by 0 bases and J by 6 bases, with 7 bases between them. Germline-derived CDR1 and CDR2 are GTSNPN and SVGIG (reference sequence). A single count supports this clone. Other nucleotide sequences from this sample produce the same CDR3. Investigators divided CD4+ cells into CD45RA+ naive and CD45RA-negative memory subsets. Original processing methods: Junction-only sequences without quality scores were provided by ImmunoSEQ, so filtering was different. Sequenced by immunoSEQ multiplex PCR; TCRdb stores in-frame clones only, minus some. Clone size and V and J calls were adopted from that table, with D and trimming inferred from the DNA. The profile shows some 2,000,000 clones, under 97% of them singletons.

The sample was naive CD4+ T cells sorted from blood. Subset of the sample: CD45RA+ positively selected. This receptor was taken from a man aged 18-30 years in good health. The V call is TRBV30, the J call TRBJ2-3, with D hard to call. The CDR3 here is CAWSVNTDTQYF. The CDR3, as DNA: TGTGCCTGGAGTGTAAATACGGATACGCAGTATTTT.